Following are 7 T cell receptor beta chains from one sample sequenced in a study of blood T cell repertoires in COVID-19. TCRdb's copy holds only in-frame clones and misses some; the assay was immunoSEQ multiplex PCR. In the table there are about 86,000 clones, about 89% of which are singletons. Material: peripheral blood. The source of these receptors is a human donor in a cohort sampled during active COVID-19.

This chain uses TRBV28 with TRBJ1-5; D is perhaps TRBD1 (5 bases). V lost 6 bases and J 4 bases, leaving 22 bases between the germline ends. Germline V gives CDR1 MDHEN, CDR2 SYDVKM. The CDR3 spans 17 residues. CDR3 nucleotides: TGTGCCAGCAGCTCTGGCGGTGGGGCAGTCCTAAATCAGCCCCAGCATTTT. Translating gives CASSSGGGAVLNQPQHF.

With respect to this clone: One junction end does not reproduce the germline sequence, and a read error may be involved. CDR3 sequence: CASSSPGQGDWEQYF. The CDR3 nucleotides read TGTGCCAGCTCATCACCGGGACAGGGAGATTGGGAGCAGTACTTC. The chain links TRBV18 to TRBJ2-7; 9 nucleotides align to TRBD1. This CDR3 is 15 amino acids long. The germline V gene encodes CDR1 KGHSH and CDR2 LQKENI.

This chain's CDR3 is CASSTGQALTNYGYTF. The CDR3 nucleotides read TGTGCCAGCAGTACAGGACAGGCCTTAACTAACTATGGCTACACCTTC. The rearrangement joins TRBV27 to TRBJ1-2; TRBD1 agrees at 7 bases. With 5 bases clipped from V and 0 bases from J, the junction kept 9 bases outside the gene matches. This CDR3 has 16 amino acids. Germline lookup yields CDR1 MNHEY and CDR2 SMNVEV (reference sequence).

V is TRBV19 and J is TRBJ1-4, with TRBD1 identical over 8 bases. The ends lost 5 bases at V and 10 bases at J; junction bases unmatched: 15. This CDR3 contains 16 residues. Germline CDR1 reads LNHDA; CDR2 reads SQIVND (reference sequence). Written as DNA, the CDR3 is TGTGCCAGTAGTGGGGACGCGGACAGGGTGTCGGCAAAACTGTTTTTT. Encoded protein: CASSGDADRVSAKLFF. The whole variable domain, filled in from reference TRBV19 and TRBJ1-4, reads DGGITQSPKYLFRKEGQNVTLSCEQNLNHDAMYWYRQDPGQGLRLIYYSQIVNDFQKGDIAEGYSVSREKKESFPLTVTSAQKNPTAFYLCASSGDADRVSAKLFFGSGTQLSVL.

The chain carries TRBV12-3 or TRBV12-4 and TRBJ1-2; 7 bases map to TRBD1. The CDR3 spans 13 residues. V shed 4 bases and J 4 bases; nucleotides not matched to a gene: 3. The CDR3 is CASSSDRTYGYTF. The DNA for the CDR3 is TGTGCCAGCAGTTCGGACAGGACCTATGGCTACACCTTC.

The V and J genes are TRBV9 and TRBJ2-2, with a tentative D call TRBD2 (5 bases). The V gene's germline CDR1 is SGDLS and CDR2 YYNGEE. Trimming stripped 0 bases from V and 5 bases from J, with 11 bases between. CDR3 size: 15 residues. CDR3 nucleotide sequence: TGTGCCAGCAGCGTAGGAGGGAAGGGTACCGGGGAGCTGTTTTTT. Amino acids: CASSVGGKGTGELFF.

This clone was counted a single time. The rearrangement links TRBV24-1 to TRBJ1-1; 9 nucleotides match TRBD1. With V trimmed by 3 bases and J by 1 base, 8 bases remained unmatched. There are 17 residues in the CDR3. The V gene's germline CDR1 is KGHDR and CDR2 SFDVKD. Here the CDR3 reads CATSDNGDRDGNTEAFF. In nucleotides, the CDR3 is TGTGCCACCAGTGATAACGGGGACAGGGATGGGAACACTGAAGCTTTCTTT.